This T cell receptor (beta chain) appears in the sequencing data of a study of cytomegalovirus exposure and HLA in healthy donors. Points from the study as a whole: Immune exposure information comprised only CMV serostatus. TCR beta sequences numbering around 15,000 were associated with HLA alleles at 0.05 false discovery rate in a later analysis.

Looked up from germline, CDR1 is MDHEN and CDR2 is SYDVKM. The V and J ends lost 8 bases and 4 bases respectively, with 18 bases between them. This CDR3 has 15 residues. Amplification used 60 Vbeta primers and 13 Jbeta primers. Clones were read by immunoSEQ multiplex PCR, and TCRdb kept only the in-frame ones, dropping some. The table lists around 170,000 clones, about 81% of them singletons. Notes on this clone: Antigen specificity is unknown.

The sample was PBMCs. The chain recombines TRBV28 with TRBJ2-1, with a weak D call TRBD2 (6 bases). The TCR sequence derives from a woman aged 18-29 years in good health and CMV-seronegative. CDR3 DNA: TGTGCCAGCGAGCGTTCCCGGGACTTTTACAATGAGCAGTTCTTC. Its protein is CASERSRDFYNEQFF. The complete variable domain, with remaining parts taken from reference TRBV28 and TRBJ2-1, reads DVKVTQSSRYLVKRTGEKVFLECVQDMDHENMFWYRQDPGLGLRLIYFSYDVKMKEKGDIPEGYSVSREKKERFSLILESASTNQTSMYLCASERSRDFYNEQFFGPGTRLTVL.